Presented here are 18 T cell receptor beta chains from one specimen sequenced in a study of cytomegalovirus exposure and HLA in healthy donors. The table came from immunoSEQ multiplex PCR; TCRdb's copy has only in-frame clones and leaves some out. The sample includes 120,000 to 150,000 clones, 84% seen only once; the top ten take more than 1.4%. Sequencing was performed on PBMCs. The origin of the receptors is a woman younger than 45 in good health and CMV-seronegative.

The chain has TRBV5-1 and TRBJ1-4, with TRBD1 matching 7 bases. Unmatched junction bases numbered 7, after V lost 0 bases and J lost 5 bases. Germline CDR1 is SGHRS and CDR2 is YFSETQ. The CDR3 totals 16 residues. CDR3 DNA sequence: TGCGCCAGCAGCTTGGGCCAGGGGGTAACGAATGAAAAACTGTTTTTT. Amino acids: CASSLGQGVTNEKLFF.

This clone was detected only once. The chain links TRBV10-1 to TRBJ2-3, with TRBD2 identical over 11 bases. CDR3 size: 15 residues. V gave up 8 bases and J gave up 5 bases; unmatched junction bases: 9. Germline V gives CDR1 WNHNN, CDR2 SYGVQD (reference sequence). The CDR3: CASAPTSGVGDTQYF. CDR3 coding DNA: TGCGCCAGCGCCCCGACTAGCGGGGTTGGAGATACGCAGTATTTT.

CDR3 DNA: TGTGCCAGCAGAGGGGTGACAGGGCTTAAGCCCCAGCATTTT. This gives the protein CASRGVTGLKPQHF. This chain joins TRBV28 and TRBJ1-5; 7 bases line up with TRBD1. The trim removed 6 bases at V and 8 bases at J, leaving 10 bases unmatched. Germline V gives CDR1 MDHEN, CDR2 SYDVKM. The CDR3 loop spans 14 amino acids.

The V call is TRBV7-2, the J call TRBJ1-4; D uncertain. This CDR3 has 13 amino acids. The germline gives CDR1 SGHTA, CDR2 FQGNSA. With 5 bases removed from V and 11 bases from J, the gap between germline ends came to 15 bases. The CDR3, as DNA: TGTGCCAGCAGCATAGACAAATTCGGGAAACTGTTTTTT. It specifies CASSIDKFGKLFF.

The genes are TRBV6-6 and TRBJ1-2; no definite D call. The germline gives CDR1 MNHNY, CDR2 SVGAGI (reference sequence). Trimming pared 7 bases from V and 2 bases from J, leaving 11 bases between. The length of the CDR3 is 13 residues. The CDR3 loop reads CASINRVNYGYTF. In DNA, the CDR3 is TGTGCCAGCATTAACAGAGTAAACTATGGCTACACCTTC.

The V gene is TRBV7-2, the J gene TRBJ1-6, with D possibly TRBD1 on 5 matching bases. Trimming cost V 3 bases and J 7 bases, with 10 bases left between them. The CDR3 has 14 amino acids. Germline V lookup: CDR1 SGHTA, CDR2 FQGNSA. DNA for the CDR3: TGTGCCAGCAGCTTCTATCAGGGCAATTCACCCCTCCACTTT. Translated, it gives CASSFYQGNSPLHF.

The CDR3, as DNA: TGTGCCAGCAGACTAAGGTCGGGGTTGGTGCAGTTCTTC. Its translation is CASRLRSGLVQFF. V gene TRBV27 combines with J gene TRBJ2-1, with D possibly TRBD2 on 5 matching bases. Germline CDR1 reads MNHEY; CDR2 reads SMNVEV (reference sequence). This CDR3 is built from 13 residues. Trimming pared 6 bases from V and 12 bases from J, leaving 18 bases between.

CDR3 amino acids: CASSHWETSGTQGAQYF. CDR3 sequence (DNA): TGTGCCAGCAGCCATTGGGAGACTAGCGGCACCCAAGGGGCCCAGTACTTC. The V gene is TRBV14, the J gene TRBJ2-5; 9 bases are a match to TRBD2. Germline-derived CDR1 and CDR2 are SGHDN and FVKESK. The CDR3 spans 17 residues. J was trimmed by 9 bases and V by 3 bases; bases with no gene match: 17.

CDR3: CASSQDGGRYNEQFF. The CDR3 DNA sequence: TGCGCCAGCAGCCAAGATGGAGGACGCTACAATGAGCAGTTCTTC. The chain recombines TRBV4-3 with TRBJ2-1; TRBD2 might be the D (5 bases). Germline V gene data show CDR1 as LGHNA and CDR2 as YSLEER. This CDR3 is 15 amino acids long. V shed 0 bases and J shed 3 bases, with 9 bases lying between them.

The V gene is TRBV21-1, the J gene TRBJ2-3; TRBD1, the D gene given by the table, was not confirmed from the DNA. TRBV21-1 is classified as a pseudogene. The CDR3 has 15 residues. The DNA of the CDR3 is TGTGCCAGCAGCACAACGGGACAGGTAACAGATACGCAGTATTTT. It translates to CASSTTGQVTDTQYF.

This chain links TRBV5-1 with TRBJ2-3; TRBD1 matches 7 bases. CDR3 length equals 15 residues. Losses at the gene ends were 2 bases for V and 1 base for J; bases not matched to a gene: 4. CDR1 SGHRS and CDR2 YFSETQ come from the germline V gene. As DNA, the CDR3 is TGCGCCAGCAGCTTCAATACAGGGGGCACAGATACGCAGTATTTT. Protein product: CASSFNTGGTDTQYF.

The V call is TRBV2, the J call TRBJ1-1, with 9 bases matching TRBD1. Unmatched junction bases numbered 9, after V lost 4 bases and J lost 9 bases. The CDR3 consists of 14 residues. Germline V CDR1 and CDR2: SNHLY, FYNNEI. The CDR3 region is CASSVLDRGGQAFF. In DNA, the CDR3 is TGTGCCAGCAGTGTTTTGGACAGGGGAGGACAAGCTTTCTTT.

The V call is TRBV23-1, the J call TRBJ2-3; possibly TRBD1 for D (5 bases). TRBV23-1 falls under the ORF class, with uncertain function. The ends were cut back, 2 bases at V and 6 bases at J, with 15 bases in the middle. The CDR3 consists of 15 residues. In nucleotides, the CDR3 is TGCGCCAGCAGTCAAGCCGTGCAGGGATCGGATACGCAGTATTTT. Translated: CASSQAVQGSDTQYF.

This chain joins TRBV6-1 and TRBJ2-6; 7 nucleotides agree with TRBD1. V lost 2 bases and J lost 0; bases outside the gene matches: 7. The CDR3 spans 18 residues. The germline V gene encodes CDR1 MNHNS and CDR2 SASEGT. This CDR3 is CASSEPGQVFSGANVLTF. CDR3 sequence (DNA): TGTGCCAGCAGTGAACCTGGACAGGTTTTCTCTGGGGCCAACGTCCTGACTTTC.

This clone was counted once. The chain combines TRBV6-7 with TRBJ2-3; D gene uncertain. TRBV6-7 is placed among ORFs of uncertain function. The CDR3 extends over 12 amino acids. V lost 7 bases, J lost 2 bases, and 7 bases lay in between. CDR3: CASMLYTDTQYF. The CDR3 DNA follows: TGTGCCAGCATGCTCTACACAGATACGCAGTATTTT.

The chain is built from TRBV10-3 and TRBJ2-7, with 9 positions matching TRBD2. CDR3 length: 14 amino acids. Losses at the gene ends were 5 bases for V and 2 bases for J; bases not matched to a gene: 4. CDR1 ENHRY and CDR2 SYGVKD come from the germline V gene. This CDR3 reads CAISTSGLTYEQYF. The CDR3 nucleotides read TGTGCCATCAGTACTAGCGGGTTAACCTACGAGCAGTACTTC.

The rearrangement uses TRBV2 and TRBJ1-1, with TRBD1 matching 12 bases. V was pared by 6 bases and J by 4 bases, with 12 bases of the junction left unmatched. The germline V gene encodes CDR1 SNHLY and CDR2 FYNNEI. CDR3 length: 17 residues. CDR3 nucleotide sequence: TGTGCCAGCAGCCCGGGGACAGGGGGCGTTTTTGTCACTGAAGCTTTCTTT. It codes for CASSPGTGGVFVTEAFF.

The V call is TRBV27, the J call TRBJ2-7; unclear D gene. V was trimmed by 5 bases and J by 10 bases, leaving 15 bases between them. CDR3 size: 12 residues. Germline-derived CDR1 and CDR2 are MNHEY and SMNVEV (reference sequence). The CDR3 DNA reads TGTGCCAGCAGTCCGGAGTTACGGGTACAGTACTTC. This translates into CASSPELRVQYF.